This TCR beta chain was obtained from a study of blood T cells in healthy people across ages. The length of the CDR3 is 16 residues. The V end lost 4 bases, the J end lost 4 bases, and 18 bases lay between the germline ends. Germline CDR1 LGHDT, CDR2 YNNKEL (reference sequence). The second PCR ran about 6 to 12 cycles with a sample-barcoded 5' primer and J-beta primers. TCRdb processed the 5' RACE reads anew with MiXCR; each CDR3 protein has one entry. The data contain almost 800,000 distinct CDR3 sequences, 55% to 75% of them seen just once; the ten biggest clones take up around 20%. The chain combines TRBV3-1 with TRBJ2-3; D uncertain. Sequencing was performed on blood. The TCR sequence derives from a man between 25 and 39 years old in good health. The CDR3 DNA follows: TGTGCCAGCAGCCGGGATGACGGGCCCCGGGCAGATACGCAGTATTTT. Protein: CASSRDDGPRADTQYF.